This TCR beta chain appears in the sequencing data of a study of PD-L1 blockade in urothelial cancer. Study-wide background: Blood analysis took place 3 weeks (second dose) and 6 weeks after treatment start. Counts from blood samples showed a median of 141,255 T cells.

Method: immunoSEQ multiplex PCR; TCRdb's copy keeps in-frame clones and lacks some. The table shows roughly 49,000 clones, with about 86% occurring only once. Looked up from germline, CDR1 is WNHNN and CDR2 is SYGVQD (reference sequence). The junction had 13 bases not matched to a gene; V was cut back by 5 bases and J by 7 bases. The CDR3 totals 16 residues. Time point of the sample: pretreatment peripheral blood. Urothelial carcinoma in patients was locally advanced or metastatic. This clonotype was sampled from a man in his 60s with urothelial cancer. The starting material was PBMCs, obtained around atezolizumab (anti-PD-L1) treatment. J is TRBJ2-1 and V is TRBV10-1; 8 bases fit TRBD1. This CDR3 reads CASSQLDRGVINEQFF. The CDR3 coding sequence is TGCGCCAGCAGTCAACTCGACAGGGGAGTAATAAATGAGCAGTTCTTC.